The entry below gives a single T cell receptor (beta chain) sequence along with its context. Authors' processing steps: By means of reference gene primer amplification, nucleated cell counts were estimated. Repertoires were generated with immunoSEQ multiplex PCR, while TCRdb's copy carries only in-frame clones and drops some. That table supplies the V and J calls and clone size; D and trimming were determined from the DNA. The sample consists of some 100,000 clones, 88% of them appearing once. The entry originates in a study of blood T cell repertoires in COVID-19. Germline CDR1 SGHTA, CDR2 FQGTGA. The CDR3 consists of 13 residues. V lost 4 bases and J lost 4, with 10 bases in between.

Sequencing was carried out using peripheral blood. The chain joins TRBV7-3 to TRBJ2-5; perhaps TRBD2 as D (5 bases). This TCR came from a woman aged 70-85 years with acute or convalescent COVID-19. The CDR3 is CASSSTSIETQYF. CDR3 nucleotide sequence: TGTGCCAGCAGCTCTACTAGTATAGAGACCCAGTACTTC. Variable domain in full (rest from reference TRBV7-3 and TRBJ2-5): GAGVSQTPSNKVTEKGKYVELRCDPISGHTALYWYRQSLGQGPEFLIYFQGTGAADDSGLPNDRFFAVRPEGSVSTLKIQRTERGDSAVYLCASSSTSIETQYFGPGTRLLVL.